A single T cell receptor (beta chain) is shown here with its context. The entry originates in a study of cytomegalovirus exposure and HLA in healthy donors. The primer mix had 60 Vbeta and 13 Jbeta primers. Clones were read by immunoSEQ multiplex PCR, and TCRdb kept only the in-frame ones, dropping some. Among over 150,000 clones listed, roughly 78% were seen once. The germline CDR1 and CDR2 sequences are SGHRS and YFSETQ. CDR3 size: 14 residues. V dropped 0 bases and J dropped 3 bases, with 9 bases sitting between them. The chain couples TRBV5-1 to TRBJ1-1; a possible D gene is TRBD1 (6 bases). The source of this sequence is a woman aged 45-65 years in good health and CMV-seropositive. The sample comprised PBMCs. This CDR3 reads CASSLAGGHTEAFF. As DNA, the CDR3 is TGCGCCAGCAGCTTGGCGGGGGGGCACACTGAAGCTTTCTTT.